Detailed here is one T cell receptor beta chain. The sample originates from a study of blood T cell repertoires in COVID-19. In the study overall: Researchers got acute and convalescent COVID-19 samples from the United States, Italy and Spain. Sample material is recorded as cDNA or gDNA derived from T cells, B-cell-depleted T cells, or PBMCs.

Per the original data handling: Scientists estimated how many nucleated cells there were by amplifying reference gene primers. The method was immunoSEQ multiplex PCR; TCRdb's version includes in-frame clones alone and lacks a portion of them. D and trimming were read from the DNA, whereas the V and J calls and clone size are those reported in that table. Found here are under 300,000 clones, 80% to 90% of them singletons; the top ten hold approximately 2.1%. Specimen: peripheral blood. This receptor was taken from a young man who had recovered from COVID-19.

The CDR3 DNA reads as TGTGCCAGCAGCGTATTCGTCGGACAGGGCGAGCAGTACTTC. It is translated as CASSVFVGQGEQYF. The gene calls are TRBV9 and TRBJ2-7; 8 bases match TRBD1. With V trimmed by 1 base and J by 6 bases, 6 bases remained unmatched. This CDR3 is built from 14 residues. Germline values: CDR1 SGDLS, CDR2 YYNGEE.